A single sample gave rise to the 19 T cell receptor beta chains below, sequenced in a study of T-cell memory formation after mild COVID-19. MiXCR was run by TCRdb on the 5' RACE reads, yielding one entry per CDR3 protein. The table has approximately 480,000 distinct CDR3 sequences, about 20% seen once. What was sequenced was PBMCs or a T cell subset sorted from them (not recorded which). All receptors come from an adult woman who had mild COVID-19 (a few samples of this study predate the infection). Cell type and time point are not known.

This clonotype was seen only a few times. The gene calls are TRBV18 and TRBJ2-5, with 8 nucleotides matching TRBD1. Germline V lookup: CDR1 KGHSH, CDR2 LQKENI. The V segment lost 4 bases and the J segment 4 bases; nucleotides outside the gene matches: 8. The CDR3 is 15 amino acids. CDR3 coding DNA: TGTGCCAGCTCACAGGACAGGGCTATGGGAGAGACCCAGTACTTC. Residues: CASSQDRAMGETQYF.

V and J are TRBV18 and TRBJ2-5; unclear D gene. This CDR3 comprises 12 residues. Trimming pared 2 bases from V and 5 bases from J, leaving 6 bases between. Germline values: CDR1 KGHSH, CDR2 LQKENI. CDR3 sequence (DNA): TGTGCCAGCTCACCAGATTGGGAGACCCAGTACTTC. This encodes CASSPDWETQYF.

The chain carries TRBV29-1 and TRBJ2-7; a possible D gene is TRBD2 (6 bases). The CDR3 loop spans 14 amino acids. The germline CDR1 and CDR2 sequences are SQVTM and ANQGSEA. The germline V and J ends were trimmed by 4 bases and 3 bases, with 16 bases remaining between them. The CDR3 loop reads CSVALTRGGYEQYF. The CDR3 DNA follows: TGCAGCGTTGCTCTGACACGGGGAGGCTACGAGCAGTACTTC.

This clonotype was detected only a few times. The chain employs TRBV15 and TRBJ2-7, with TRBD2 matching over 13 bases. V was pared by 8 bases and J by 7 bases, with 11 bases of the junction left unmatched. The CDR3 spans 15 residues. The germline gives CDR1 LNHNV, CDR2 YYDKDF (reference sequence). In DNA form, the CDR3 reads TGTGCCACCGGGGTGGGGACTAGCGGGATTTTGGAGCAGTACTTC. Translating gives CATGVGTSGILEQYF.

This clonotype was detected a few times. This chain uses TRBV28 with TRBJ1-5; no firm D call. Germline V lookup: CDR1 MDHEN, CDR2 SYDVKM. This CDR3 spans 12 amino acids. V was shortened by 7 bases and J by 7 bases, with 11 bases between the two germline ends. In DNA, the CDR3 is TGTGCCAGCATCCAACATGGGCAGCCCCAGCATTTT. Residues: CASIQHGQPQHF. The variable domain in full, completed from reference TRBV28 and TRBJ1-5, reads DVKVTQSSRYLVKRTGEKVFLECVQDMDHENMFWYRQDPGLGLRLIYFSYDVKMKEKGDIPEGYSVSREKKERFSLILESASTNQTSMYLCASIQHGQPQHFGDGTRLSIL.

A few counts support this clonotype. A junction boundary mismatches the germline segment, possibly from a read error. The V call is TRBV6-5, the J call TRBJ2-7; D not certain. The CDR3 covers 12 residues. Germline V lookup: CDR1 MNHEY, CDR2 SVGAGI. The CDR3 loop is CASSELKGSWVF. In DNA form, the CDR3 reads TGTGCCAGCAGCGAGCTTAAGGGTAGTTGGGTCTTC.

This clonotype has a handful of counts. The chain carries TRBV12-3 or TRBV12-4 and TRBJ2-7; 7 bases are shared with TRBD1. The CDR3 totals 15 residues. With V trimmed by 5 bases and J by 5 bases, 12 bases remained unmatched. The CDR3 region is CASSPRQGVSHEQYF. CDR3 bases: TGTGCCAGCAGTCCCAGACAGGGAGTTAGCCACGAGCAGTACTTC.

In its sample, this clonotype was seen a few times. CDR3 in DNA: TGTGCCAGCAGCGTAGTCGGGGGCCCCTATGGCTACACCTTC. This encodes CASSVVGGPYGYTF. The rearrangement joins TRBV9 to TRBJ1-2, with D tentatively TRBD1 (6 bases). Trimming shortened V by 0 bases and J by 4 bases, and 10 bases separated the two germline ends. Germline CDR1 SGDLS, CDR2 YYNGEE. The CDR3 covers 14 residues.

This clonotype was counted many times. The gene calls are TRBV5-1 and TRBJ2-4, with D tentatively TRBD2 (7 bases). V gave up 4 bases and J gave up 7 bases, with 18 bases separating them. CDR3 length: 15 residues. The germline gives CDR1 SGHRS, CDR2 YFSETQ. The DNA of the CDR3 is TGCGCCAGCAGCCCGGAGGGGGGGGAGTATAACATTCAGTACTTC. Its protein is CASSPEGGEYNIQYF.

This chain connects TRBV4-1 to TRBJ2-7; TRBD1 might be the D (6 bases). V was trimmed by 7 bases and J by 0 bases, leaving 7 bases between them. This CDR3 region has 12 residues. Germline CDR1 reads MGHRA; CDR2 reads YSYEKL. The DNA for the CDR3 is TGCGCCAGCACAGGGGACTCCTACGAGCAGTACTTC. Translating gives CASTGDSYEQYF.

Ten or more counts support this clonotype. This CDR3 is CASSFGSGANVLTF. CDR3 sequence (DNA): TGTGCCAGCAGTTTCGGCTCTGGGGCCAACGTCCTGACTTTC. The rearrangement uses TRBV27 and TRBJ2-6, with no clear D. The V and J ends lost 3 bases and 0 bases respectively, with 3 bases between them. In germline, CDR1 is MNHEY, CDR2 SMNVEV (reference sequence). The CDR3 covers 14 residues.

In this sample, this clonotype turned up many times. V and J are TRBV7-9 and TRBJ2-3, with TRBD2 matching 8 bases. The CDR3 totals 17 residues. The ends lost 5 bases at V and 1 base at J; junction bases unmatched: 11. Germline V lookup: CDR1 SEHNR, CDR2 FQNEAQ (reference sequence). CDR3 amino acids: CASSPGVAGSRTDTQYF. The CDR3 nucleotides read TGTGCCAGCAGCCCTGGGGTAGCGGGGTCTCGCACAGATACGCAGTATTTT.

V and J are TRBV12-3 or TRBV12-4 and TRBJ1-5; maybe TRBD1 (5 bases). Between the trimmed V and J ends, which lost 5 bases and 3 bases, there was a span of 14 bases. The CDR3 loop spans 15 amino acids. The CDR3 nucleotides read TGTGCCAGCAGTCTCCGGGACCAGGTCAATCAGCCCCAGCATTTT. Encoded protein: CASSLRDQVNQPQHF.

This clonotype showed up just a few times. The V call is TRBV10-3, the J call TRBJ2-3, with 8 bases identical to TRBD1. Germline V gene data show CDR1 as ENHRY and CDR2 as SYGVKD. This CDR3 has 19 residues. Germline trimming cut 2 bases from V and 4 bases from J; bases unmatched to any gene: 17. The CDR3 loop is CAISEKLGTGRGQSDTQYF. In nucleotides, the CDR3 is TGTGCCATCAGTGAGAAACTCGGAACGGGCAGGGGGCAGTCAGATACGCAGTATTTT.

V gene TRBV18 combines with J gene TRBJ1-1; D is uncertain. This CDR3 is built from 14 residues. CDR1 is KGHSH, CDR2 LQKENI, per germline. Trimming cost V 3 bases and J 2 bases, with 10 bases left between them. The CDR3 reads CASSPPASNTEAFF. CDR3 in DNA: TGTGCCAGCTCACCGCCAGCGAGTAACACTGAAGCTTTCTTT.

This clonotype was seen a handful of times. This chain uses TRBV2 with TRBJ2-7; D perhaps matches TRBD2 (5 bases). The V gene lost 0 bases and the J gene lost 0 bases, with 12 bases spanning the gap. In germline, CDR1 is SNHLY, CDR2 FYNNEI. The CDR3 is 16 residues long. CDR3 coding DNA: TGTGCCAGCAGTGAAGCGCTTTACCGGGGCTCCTACGAGCAGTACTTC. This encodes CASSEALYRGSYEQYF.

This clonotype was observed a few times. This sequence joins TRBV28 and TRBJ2-7; TRBD1 matches 12 bases. Germline assignment: CDR1 MDHEN and CDR2 SYDVKM. The CDR3 runs to 15 residues. Trimming cost V 3 bases and J 4 bases; bases outside gene matches: 4. CDR3 residues: CASSFRDRGLYEQYF. In nucleotides, the CDR3 is TGTGCCAGCAGTTTTAGGGACAGGGGGCTTTACGAGCAGTACTTC.

The gene calls are TRBV12-3 or TRBV12-4 and TRBJ2-1, with D unresolved. CDR3 length: 12 residues. Trimming pared 3 bases from V and 8 bases from J, leaving 8 bases between. The CDR3 here is CASSFIGYEQFF. The CDR3 DNA reads TGTGCCAGCAGTTTTATCGGATATGAGCAGTTCTTC.

The chain has TRBV9 and TRBJ1-1; no clear D. The CDR3 runs 13 residues. V lost 3 bases, J lost 6 bases, and 12 bases lay in between. Germline CDR1 reads SGDLS; CDR2 reads YYNGEE. The CDR3 bases are TGTGCCAGCAGCGCAACCTCTACCGCTGAAGCTTTCTTT. Amino acid sequence: CASSATSTAEAFF.